The 7 T cell receptor beta chains below come from one sample, sequenced in a study of cytomegalovirus exposure and HLA in healthy donors. Using immunoSEQ multiplex PCR, the repertoire was profiled, and TCRdb retains in-frame clones only, with some absent. Among approximately 200,000 clones listed, about 80% were seen once. Source material: PBMCs. The receptors derive from a man younger than 35 in good health and CMV-seropositive.

The chain has TRBV9 and TRBJ2-1; 8 bases agree with TRBD2. The CDR3 is made up of 16 amino acids. Unmatched junction bases numbered 10, after V lost 3 bases and J lost 5 bases. CDR1 is SGDLS and CDR2 is YYNGEE in the germline V gene. CDR3 protein: CASSDHSGKGDNEQFF. As DNA, the CDR3 is TGTGCCAGCAGCGATCATAGCGGGAAAGGGGACAATGAGCAGTTCTTC. Full variable domain (remainder filled in from reference TRBV9 and TRBJ2-1): DSGVTQTPKHLITATGQRVTLRCSPRSGDLSVYWYQQSLDQGLQFLIQYYNGEERAKGNILERFSAQQFPDLHSELNLSSLELGDSALYFCASSDHSGKGDNEQFFGPGTRLTVL.

V is TRBV15 and J is TRBJ1-5, with D perhaps TRBD1 (6 bases). Trimming cost V 3 bases and J 5 bases, with 14 bases left between them. Germline lookup yields CDR1 LNHNV and CDR2 YYDKDF (reference sequence). This CDR3 region has 15 residues. The CDR3 loop is CATSSSLGADQPQHF. The CDR3 DNA sequence: TGTGCCACCAGCAGTTCCCTGGGGGCAGATCAGCCCCAGCATTTT.

The CDR3 loop reads CASSASILAGSKNIQYF. Written as DNA, the CDR3 is TGTGCCAGCAGCGCATCAATACTAGCGGGATCCAAAAACATTCAGTACTTC. The chain has TRBV9 and TRBJ2-4; 10 bases agree with TRBD2. The germline V gene has CDR1 SGDLS and CDR2 YYNGEE. V lost 3 bases, J lost 2 bases, and 8 bases stayed unmatched. The CDR3 totals 17 residues.

This chain links TRBV7-7 with TRBJ2-3, with 10 bases aligning to TRBD2. Germline V gene lookup returns CDR1 SSHAT and CDR2 FNYEAQ (reference sequence). This CDR3 spans 15 amino acids. The V and J ends lost 3 bases and 0 bases, in that order; junction bases with no gene match: 0. CDR3 DNA: TGTGCCAGCAGCTTGACTAGCGGGAGCACAGATACGCAGTATTTT. It codes for CASSLTSGSTDTQYF. Full variable domain (missing parts from reference TRBV7-7 and TRBJ2-3): GAGVSQSPRYKVTKRGQDVTLRCDPISSHATLYWYQQALGQGPEFLTYFNYEAQPDKSGLPSDRFSAERPEGSISTLTIQRTEQRDSAMYRCASSLTSGSTDTQYFGPGTRLTVL.

The V and J genes are TRBV5-1 and TRBJ1-2, with 9 bases identical to TRBD1. The V segment lost 2 bases and the J segment 6 bases; nucleotides outside the gene matches: 8. The CDR3 has 15 residues. Germline lookup yields CDR1 SGHRS and CDR2 YFSETQ. CDR3 residues: CASSFVQGAQDGYTF. The CDR3 nucleotides are TGCGCCAGCAGCTTCGTACAGGGGGCGCAGGATGGCTACACCTTC.

In this sample, this clone turned up a few times. The chain recombines TRBV27 with TRBJ1-5, with 9 bases identical to TRBD1. V was pared by 8 bases and J by 2 bases, with 13 bases of the junction left unmatched. The CDR3 totals 17 residues. Germline CDR1 reads MNHEY; CDR2 reads SMNVEV (reference sequence). The CDR3 sequence is CASGYSGTGTRNQPQHF. The CDR3 nucleotides read TGTGCCAGCGGGTATTCCGGGACAGGGACGCGCAATCAGCCCCAGCATTTT.

J is TRBJ2-5 and V is TRBV28; 8 bases map to TRBD1. Germline CDR1 reads MDHEN; CDR2 reads SYDVKM. This CDR3 region has 18 residues. V lost 6 bases to trimming and J lost 0 bases; unmatched junction nucleotides: 15. This CDR3 is CASSRNLNRGRNQETQYF. CDR3 in DNA: TGTGCCAGCAGCCGAAACCTTAACAGGGGGAGAAACCAAGAGACCCAGTACTTC.